This T cell receptor (beta chain) is from a study of blood T cell repertoires in COVID-19. Across the study: From T cells, B-cell-depleted T cells, or PBMCs came the material, which was cDNA or gDNA.

With V trimmed by 7 bases and J by 4 bases, 10 bases remained unmatched. CDR3 length: 15 amino acids. Germline CDR1 LNHDA, CDR2 SQIVND (reference sequence). Here immunoSEQ multiplex PCR was the method, and the copy in TCRdb shows in-frame clones only, minus some. The sample has roughly 45,000 clones; over 75% are singletons. Seattle enrolled patients during active infection and tracked them longitudinally. J is TRBJ2-1 and V is TRBV19, with TRBD2 identical over 7 bases. This sequence was found in a woman of 80 years or more with COVID-19, enrolled during active disease. The specimen sequenced was peripheral blood. DNA of the CDR3: TGTGCCAGTACCCCCTTATCCGGGAGGTACAATGAGCAGTTCTTC. Residues: CASTPLSGRYNEQFF.